The clone carrying this T cell receptor beta chain was seen a few times. TCRdb analysed the RT-PCR reads with MiXCR anew, one entry per CDR3 protein. The repertoire holds approximately 200,000 distinct CDR3 sequences, with around 14% as singletons. This specimen comes from a study of patients and donors after allogeneic stem cell transplantation. The length of the CDR3 is 15 residues. CDR1 is DFQATT, CDR2 SNEGSKA, per germline (reference sequence). The V gene end was trimmed by 0 bases and the J gene end by 6 bases; junction bases not matched to a gene: 7. The sample was blood, either unsorted or a sorted T cell fraction (not recorded which). This chain joins TRBV20-1 and TRBJ2-3, with TRBD2 matching over 9 bases. The sequence was collected from a human donor who was either an allogeneic HSCT recipient or a stem cell or donor lymphocyte infusion donor (not recorded which). It is not recorded whose cells these are; they may come from a transplant donor. DNA for the CDR3: TGCAGTGCTAGAGATCCGGCTAGCGGGGTTGATACGCAGTATTTT. Translation gives CSARDPASGVDTQYF.